This TCR beta chain was recorded in a study of cytomegalovirus exposure and HLA in healthy donors. Across the whole study: Inside one of the first data releases sat tens of millions of unique TCRs taken from HLA-typed donors.

The donors were healthy bone marrow donors. Study-wide findings and caveats: Common viral pathogens seemed, in a later analysis, to connect with several of the most significant clusters.

V shed 3 bases and J shed 3 bases, with 10 bases lying between them. This CDR3 has 14 residues. Germline V gene lookup returns CDR1 MDHEN and CDR2 SYDVKM. To note about this clone: Its cognate antigen is unknown.

PCR employed 60 Vbeta and 13 Jbeta primers. Method: immunoSEQ multiplex PCR; TCRdb's copy keeps in-frame clones and lacks some. Of fewer than 200,000 clones in the sample, about 80% were seen once. The receptor was derived from a man aged 25 to 40 in good health and CMV-seronegative. The source material was PBMCs. The chain combines TRBV28 with TRBJ2-3, with D possibly matching TRBD1 (6 bases). Written as DNA, the CDR3 is TGTGCCAGCAGTTTGGTTCAGGGGACAGATACGCAGTATTTT. Translation: CASSLVQGTDTQYF.